Listed here are 21 T cell receptor beta chains from one sample, sequenced in a study of cytomegalovirus exposure and HLA in healthy donors. PCR amplification relied on 60 Vbeta primers (plus 13 Jbeta primers). The table came from immunoSEQ multiplex PCR; TCRdb's copy has only in-frame clones and leaves some out. The table lists 150,000 to 200,000 clones, 68% of them singletons. Sample: PBMCs. Every receptor here comes from a man in his fifties in good health and CMV-seronegative.

V gene TRBV6-1 combines with J gene TRBJ1-2, with D perhaps TRBD1 (6 bases). The CDR3 runs to 13 residues. Trimming cost V 8 bases and J 4 bases, with 14 bases left between them. Germline V lookup: CDR1 MNHNS, CDR2 SASEGT. The CDR3 DNA reads TGTGCCAGCTCCGAGGGGGGGATCTATGGCTACACCTTC. Its translation is CASSEGGIYGYTF.

This clone was observed a few times. J is TRBJ2-7 and V is TRBV20-1; perhaps TRBD2 as D (6 bases). Trimming removed 6 bases from V and 2 bases from J, with 8 bases in between. Germline CDR1 is DFQATT and CDR2 is SNEGSKA (reference sequence). The CDR3 is 11 amino acids. CDR3: CSARDAYEQYF. The CDR3 DNA is TGCAGTGCGCGGGACGCCTACGAGCAGTACTTC.

The table lists this clone with a few counts. The rearrangement joins TRBV18 to TRBJ2-1, with a tentative D call TRBD2 (5 bases). Germline V gene sequence: CDR1 KGHSH, CDR2 LQKENI. The CDR3 is made up of 17 amino acids. The V gene lost 1 base and the J gene lost 1 base, with 14 bases spanning the gap. The CDR3 DNA sequence: TGTGCCAGCTCACCACGTTTGAGCGGAGGATCCTACAATGAGCAGTTCTTC. It is translated as CASSPRLSGGSYNEQFF.

The J gene is TRBJ1-2, the V gene TRBV6-5, with 7 positions matching TRBD1. Germline trimming cut 5 bases from V and 4 bases from J; bases unmatched to any gene: 4. This CDR3 contains 13 residues. Germline loops: CDR1 MNHEY, CDR2 SVGAGI. DNA of the CDR3: TGTGCCAGCAGTCGACAGGGAAGCTATGGCTACACCTTC. Residues: CASSRQGSYGYTF.

This chain links TRBV15 with TRBJ2-7; TRBD2 might be the D (6 bases). V was pared by 0 bases and J by 7 bases, with 13 bases between. Germline values: CDR1 LNHNV, CDR2 YYDKDF (reference sequence). The CDR3 consists of 14 residues. CDR3 amino acids: CATSRDLVAGEQYF. The DNA for the CDR3 is TGTGCCACCAGCAGAGATTTGGTGGCGGGGGAGCAGTACTTC. Using reference TRBV15 and TRBJ2-7 for the parts outside the CDR3, the full variable domain is DAMVIQNPRYQVTQFGKPVTLSCSQTLNHNVMYWYQQKSSQAPKLLFHYYDKDFNNEADTPDNFQSRRPNTSFCFLDIRSPGLGDTAMYLCATSRDLVAGEQYFGPGTRLTVT.

Comment on this clone: At the DNA level, this CDR3 is encoded by other sequences in the same sample as well. The V gene is TRBV5-4, the J gene TRBJ2-3; the D is unclear. The CDR3 contains 15 residues. Trimming took 0 bases from V and 3 from J, leaving 11 bases between them. Germline loops: CDR1 SGHNT, CDR2 YYREEE (reference sequence). CDR3: CASSLGRGSTDTQYF. DNA for the CDR3: TGTGCCAGCAGCTTGGGGCGAGGTAGTACAGATACGCAGTATTTT.

This clone has more than one count but fewer than ten. The CDR3 protein is CASSREVGAADYGYTF. The CDR3 region has the DNA TGTGCCAGCTCAAGGGAGGTTGGGGCCGCAGACTATGGCTACACCTTC. The chain combines TRBV18 with TRBJ1-2; possibly TRBD1 for D (5 bases). From germline, CDR1 is KGHSH and CDR2 LQKENI. Trimming stripped 5 bases from V and 3 bases from J, with 19 bases between. The CDR3 spans 16 residues.

This chain connects TRBV9 to TRBJ1-4, with D possibly being TRBD1 (5 bases). The CDR3 contains 17 residues. With 0 bases removed from V and 0 bases from J, the gap between germline ends came to 12 bases. Germline V gene sequence: CDR1 SGDLS, CDR2 YYNGEE. The CDR3 nucleotides read TGTGCCAGCAGCGTAGGACAGCTAGGCGCAACTAATGAAAAACTGTTTTTT. Residues: CASSVGQLGATNEKLFF.

This clone was detected once. V usage is TRBV7-8 and J usage is TRBJ1-1; D possibly corresponds to TRBD1 (6 bases). Trimming stripped 1 base from V and 3 bases from J, with 6 bases between. The V gene's germline CDR1 is SGHVS and CDR2 FQNEAQ. This CDR3 region has 13 residues. CDR3 coding DNA: TGTGCCAGCAGCTTAGGGACAGACACTGAAGCTTTCTTT. Translation: CASSLGTDTEAFF.

The chain carries TRBV7-9 and TRBJ2-3, with a possible D match to TRBD1 (5 bases). Germline values: CDR1 SEHNR, CDR2 FQNEAQ (reference sequence). This CDR3 contains 14 residues. Deletions cut 1 base from V and 0 bases from J, with 5 bases between. CDR3 DNA: TGTGCCAGCAGCTTAGAGGGGAGCACAGATACGCAGTATTTT. It yields the protein CASSLEGSTDTQYF.

This clone was detected a few times. The chain is built from TRBV6-1 and TRBJ1-4, with TRBD1 matching 8 bases. The germline gives CDR1 MNHNS, CDR2 SASEGT. This CDR3 has 15 residues. V was clipped by 5 bases and J by 4 bases; unmatched bases: 6. The CDR3 is CASSKGTGFNEKLFF. The CDR3 nucleotides read TGTGCCAGCAGTAAAGGGACAGGCTTTAATGAAAAACTGTTTTTT.

CDR3 in DNA: TGCGCCAGCAGCTTGTCGGGGGGCCACACCGGGGAGCTGTTTTTT. This encodes CASSLSGGHTGELFF. The chain joins TRBV5-1 to TRBJ2-2, with a weak D call TRBD2 (7 bases). This CDR3 contains 15 residues. Germline V gene sequence: CDR1 SGHRS, CDR2 YFSETQ. V was clipped by 1 base and J by 3 bases, with 10 bases between them.

A few counts support this clone. V and J are TRBV6-1 and TRBJ1-1; a possible D gene is TRBD1 (5 bases). There are 14 residues in the CDR3. Trimming shortened V by 2 bases and J by 5 bases, and 12 bases separated the two germline ends. Per germline, CDR1 MNHNS and CDR2 SASEGT. The CDR3 DNA is TGTGCCAGCAGTGAATTCCAGGGCTGGACTGAAGCTTTCTTT. Protein product: CASSEFQGWTEAFF.

The chain couples TRBV5-1 to TRBJ2-2; tentatively, D is TRBD1 (6 bases). Germline V gives CDR1 SGHRS, CDR2 YFSETQ. V shed 5 bases and J shed 7 bases, with 18 bases lying between them. This CDR3 has 15 amino acids. The CDR3 sequence: CASRAGTPGSGELFF. For the CDR3, the DNA is TGCGCCAGCAGGGCCGGGACACCGGGGAGCGGGGAGCTGTTTTTT.

This chain links TRBV19 with TRBJ1-3; D remains unclear. The CDR3 runs 15 residues. Germline-derived CDR1 and CDR2 are LNHDA and SQIVND (reference sequence). V gave up 3 bases and J gave up 1 base, with 10 bases separating them. CDR3: CASSITGSSGNTIYF. The CDR3 DNA sequence: TGTGCCAGTAGTATTACCGGGTCTTCTGGAAACACCATATATTTT. The full variable domain, with the rest looked up from reference TRBV19 and TRBJ1-3, is DGGITQSPKYLFRKEGQNVTLSCEQNLNHDAMYWYRQDPGQGLRLIYYSQIVNDFQKGDIAEGYSVSREKKESFPLTVTSAQKNPTAFYLCASSITGSSGNTIYFGEGSWLTVV.

The chain carries TRBV7-2 and TRBJ2-7, with unresolved D. V was pared by 5 bases and J by 0 bases, with 17 bases between. Germline assignment: CDR1 SGHTA and CDR2 FQGNSA. This CDR3 region has 16 residues. This chain's CDR3 is CASSPSLIQVSYEQYF. CDR3 nucleotides: TGTGCCAGCAGCCCATCCCTTATTCAGGTCTCCTACGAGCAGTACTTC.

The chain is built from TRBV6-1 and TRBJ1-2, with 11 bases lining up with TRBD1. CDR3 length: 15 residues. Germline lookup yields CDR1 MNHNS and CDR2 SASEGT. J gave up 2 bases and V 7 bases, and 6 bases lay outside the gene matches. The CDR3 spells CASNTRTGGNYGYTF. In nucleotides, the CDR3 is TGTGCCAGCAATACAAGGACAGGGGGCAACTATGGCTACACCTTC.

The rearrangement uses TRBV4-2 and TRBJ1-2; 8 bases line up with TRBD1. CDR3 size: 16 residues. In germline, CDR1 is LGHNA, CDR2 YNFKEQ. The J segment lost 4 bases and the V segment lost 2 bases, leaving 9 bases of the junction unmatched. The CDR3 here is CASSQTQGARGYGYTF. DNA for the CDR3: TGTGCCAGCAGCCAAACCCAGGGGGCGCGGGGCTATGGCTACACCTTC.

V gene TRBV7-9 combines with J gene TRBJ2-5; 9 bases are shared with TRBD2. J gave up 4 bases and V 7 bases, and 16 bases lay outside the gene matches. Germline V gene data show CDR1 as SEHNR and CDR2 as FQNEAQ (reference sequence). The CDR3 contains 17 residues. The CDR3 DNA sequence: TGTGCCAGCACCGAGGGGGTCGGCGGGGGGGCCGCAGAGACCCAGTACTTC. This sequence encodes CASTEGVGGGAAETQYF.

The chain uses TRBV6-5 and TRBJ1-4, with D perhaps TRBD1 (6 bases). CDR1 and CDR2 from the germline V gene are MNHEY and SVGAGI. V dropped 6 bases and J dropped 8 bases, with 19 bases sitting between them. This CDR3 has 15 amino acids. The CDR3 loop is CASSQSRGMEEKLFF. In DNA, the CDR3 is TGTGCCAGCAGCCAATCGAGGGGGATGGAAGAAAAACTGTTTTTT.

The rearrangement uses TRBV14 and TRBJ2-7; no definite D call. In germline, CDR1 is SGHDN, CDR2 FVKESK. The CDR3 runs to 13 residues. Trimming pared 1 base from V and 6 bases from J, leaving 10 bases between. The DNA of the CDR3 is TGTGCCAGCAGCCAAGTTCGTACACGCGAGCAGTACTTC. Its translation is CASSQVRTREQYF.